This T cell receptor (beta chain) emerged from a study of CD8+ T cells in alopecia areata. Study-level findings and limits: Normal skin contains resident alphabeta T cells, and these are also sequenced in scalp samples. Across lesional scalp, and particularly alopecia totalis/universalis, clonality surpassed that of normal scalp.

Extracted RNA was reverse transcribed, and the resulting cDNA served as sequencing template. The data were produced by immunoSEQ multiplex PCR, yet TCRdb's version contains in-frame clones alone and is incomplete. Of approximately 91,000 clones listed, 35% to 50% were seen once; the top ten hold about 0.79%. On this clone itself: The antigen is not known.

Between the trimmed V and J ends, which lost 6 bases and 11 bases, there was a span of 14 bases. This CDR3 contains 12 residues. CDR1 is LNHDA, CDR2 SQIVND, per germline (reference sequence). The sequenced sample was CD4+ T cells sorted from blood. The sequence was collected from a human donor with alopecia areata. The genes are TRBV19 and TRBJ2-1, with D maybe TRBD1 (8 bases). This CDR3 reads CASRQGGSKQFF. CDR3 nucleotides: TGTGCCAGTAGACAGGGGGGGTCCAAGCAGTTCTTC.